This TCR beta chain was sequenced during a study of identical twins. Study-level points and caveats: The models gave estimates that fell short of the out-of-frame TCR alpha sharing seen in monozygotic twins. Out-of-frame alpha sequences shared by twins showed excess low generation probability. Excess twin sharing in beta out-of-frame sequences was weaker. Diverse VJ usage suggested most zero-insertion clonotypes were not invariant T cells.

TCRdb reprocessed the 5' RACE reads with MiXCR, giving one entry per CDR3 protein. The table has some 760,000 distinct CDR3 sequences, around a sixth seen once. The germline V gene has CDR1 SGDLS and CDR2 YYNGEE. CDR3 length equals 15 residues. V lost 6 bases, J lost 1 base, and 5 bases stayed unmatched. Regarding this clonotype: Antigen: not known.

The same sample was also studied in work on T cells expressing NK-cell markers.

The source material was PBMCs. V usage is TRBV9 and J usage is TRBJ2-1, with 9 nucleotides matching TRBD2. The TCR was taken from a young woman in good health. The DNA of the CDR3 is TGTGCCAGCACCCGAACTAGCGGGTCCTACAATGAGCAGTTCTTC. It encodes CASTRTSGSYNEQFF. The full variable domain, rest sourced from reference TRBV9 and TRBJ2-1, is DSGVTQTPKHLITATGQRVTLRCSPRSGDLSVYWYQQSLDQGLQFLIQYYNGEERAKGNILERFSAQQFPDLHSELNLSSLELGDSALYFCASTRTSGSYNEQFFGPGTRLTVL.